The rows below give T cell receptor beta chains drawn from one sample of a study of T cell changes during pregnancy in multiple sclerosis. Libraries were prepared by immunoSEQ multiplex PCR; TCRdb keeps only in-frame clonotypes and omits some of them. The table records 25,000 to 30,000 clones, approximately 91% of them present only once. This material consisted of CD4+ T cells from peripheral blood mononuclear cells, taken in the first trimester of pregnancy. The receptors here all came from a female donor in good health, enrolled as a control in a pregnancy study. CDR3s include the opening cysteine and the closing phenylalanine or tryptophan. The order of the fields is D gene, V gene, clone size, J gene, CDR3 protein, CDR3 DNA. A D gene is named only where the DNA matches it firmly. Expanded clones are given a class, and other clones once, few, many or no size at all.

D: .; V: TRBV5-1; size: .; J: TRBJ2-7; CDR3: CASSAGQKDYEQYF; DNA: TGCGCCAGCAGCGCGGGACAGAAAGACTACGAGCAGTACTTC
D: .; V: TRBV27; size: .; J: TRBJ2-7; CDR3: CASSLKQGKVYEQYF; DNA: TGTGCCAGCAGTTTAAAACAGGGAAAAGTATACGAGCAGTACTTC
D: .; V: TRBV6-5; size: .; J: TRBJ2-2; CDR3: CASRHGVSGGELFF; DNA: TGTGCCAGCCGCCATGGGGTCTCGGGAGGGGAGCTGTTTTTT
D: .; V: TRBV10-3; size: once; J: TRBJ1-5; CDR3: CAIKGGAGNQPQHF; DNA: TGTGCCATCAAAGGTGGGGCAGGGAATCAGCCCCAGCATTTT
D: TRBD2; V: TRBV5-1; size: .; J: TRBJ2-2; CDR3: CASSLGTSGLNTGELFF; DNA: TGCGCCAGCAGCTTGGGGACTAGCGGGTTAAACACCGGGGAGCTGTTTTTT
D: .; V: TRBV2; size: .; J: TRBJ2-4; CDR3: CASSSSPGIQYF; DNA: TGTGCCAGCAGTTCTTCCCCGGGGATTCAGTACTTC
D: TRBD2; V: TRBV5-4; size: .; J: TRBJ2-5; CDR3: CASSFKIAGQETQYF; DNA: TGTGCCAGCAGCTTCAAGATAGCGGGGCAAGAGACCCAGTACTTC
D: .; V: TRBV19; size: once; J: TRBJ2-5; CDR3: CASSKQGPASETQYF; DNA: TGTGCCAGTAGTAAACAGGGTCCGGCGTCCGAGACCCAGTACTTC
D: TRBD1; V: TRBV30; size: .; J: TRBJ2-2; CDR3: CAWRTGTGELFF; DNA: TGTGCCTGGCGGACAGGGACCGGGGAGCTGTTTTTT
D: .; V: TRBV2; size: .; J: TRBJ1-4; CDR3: CASSEPQQSNEKLFF; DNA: TGTGCCAGCAGTGAACCCCAACAATCTAATGAAAAACTGTTTTTT
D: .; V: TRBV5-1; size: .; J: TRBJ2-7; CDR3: CASSFATEELQYF; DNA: TGCGCCAGCAGCTTCGCCACGGAGGAATTACAGTACTTC
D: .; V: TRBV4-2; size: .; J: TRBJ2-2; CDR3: CASSRTSSGTGELFF; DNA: TGTGCCAGCAGCCGCACTAGCTCGGGCACCGGGGAGCTGTTTTTT
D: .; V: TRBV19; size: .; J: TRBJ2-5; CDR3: CASKGMKTQYF; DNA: TGTGCCAGTAAGGGGATGAAGACCCAGTACTTC
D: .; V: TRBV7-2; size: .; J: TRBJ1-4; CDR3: CASSLGQANEKLFF; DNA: TGTGCCAGCAGCTTAGGACAGGCGAATGAAAAACTGTTTTTT
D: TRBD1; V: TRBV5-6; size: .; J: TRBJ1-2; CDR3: CASSWTGGGYTF; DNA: TGTGCCAGCAGCTGGACAGGGGGCGGCTACACCTTC
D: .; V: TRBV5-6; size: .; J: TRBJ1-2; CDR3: CASTMDSYGYTF; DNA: TGTGCCAGCACCATGGACAGCTATGGCTACACCTTC
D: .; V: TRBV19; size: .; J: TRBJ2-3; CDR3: CASSIDPHTDTQYF; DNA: TGTGCCAGTAGTATAGATCCCCACACAGATACGCAGTATTTT
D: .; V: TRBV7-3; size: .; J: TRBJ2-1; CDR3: CASSLTGGGSNEQFF; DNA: TGTGCCAGCAGCTTAACAGGGGGTGGGAGCAATGAGCAGTTCTTC
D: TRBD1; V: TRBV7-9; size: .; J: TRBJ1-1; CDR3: CASSLPKTGRWDTEAFF; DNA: TGTGCCAGCAGCTTACCTAAGACAGGGAGGTGGGACACTGAAGCTTTCTTT
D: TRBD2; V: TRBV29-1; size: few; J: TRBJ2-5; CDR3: CSVDSSGGSHQETQYF; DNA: TGCAGCGTTGACTCTAGCGGGGGGAGCCACCAAGAGACCCAGTACTTC
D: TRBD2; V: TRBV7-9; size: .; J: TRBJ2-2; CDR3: CALFSGAFTGELFF; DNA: TGTGCCCTCTTTAGCGGGGCGTTCACCGGGGAGCTGTTTTTT
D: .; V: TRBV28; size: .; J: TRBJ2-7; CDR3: CASTSGTYEQYF; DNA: TGTGCCAGCACCTCGGGGACCTACGAGCAGTACTTC
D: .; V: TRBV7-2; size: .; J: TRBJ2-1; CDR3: CASSRSSSGQFF; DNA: TGTGCCAGCAGCCGCAGTTCGTCAGGGCAGTTCTTC
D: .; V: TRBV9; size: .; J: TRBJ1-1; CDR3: CASSPWAIGNTEAFF; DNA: TGTGCCAGCAGCCCATGGGCAATTGGGAACACTGAAGCTTTCTTT
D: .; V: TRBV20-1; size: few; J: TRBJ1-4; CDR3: CSARGAGELFF; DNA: TGCAGTGCTAGAGGGGCCGGTGAGCTGTTTTTT
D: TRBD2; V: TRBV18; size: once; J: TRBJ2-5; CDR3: CASSPPLAGETQYF; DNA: TGTGCCAGCTCACCACCTCTAGCGGGCGAGACCCAGTACTTC
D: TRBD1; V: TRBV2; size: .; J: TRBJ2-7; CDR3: CASSDGSQGAREQYF; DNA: TGTGCCAGCAGTGACGGTAGTCAGGGGGCGAGGGAGCAGTACTTC
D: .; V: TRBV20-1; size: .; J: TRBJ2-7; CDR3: CSAGQSHEQYF; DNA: TGCAGTGCTGGACAATCCCACGAGCAGTACTTC
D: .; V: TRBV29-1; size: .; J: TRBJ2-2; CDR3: CSVKVRGRGADTGELFF; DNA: TGCAGCGTCAAAGTCCGAGGAAGGGGCGCGGACACCGGGGAGCTGTTTTTT
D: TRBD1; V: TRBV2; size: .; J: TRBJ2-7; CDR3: CASSEKTGSHEQYF; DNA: TGTGCCAGCAGTGAAAAGACAGGGAGCCACGAGCAGTACTTC
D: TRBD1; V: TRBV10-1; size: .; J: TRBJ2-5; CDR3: CASSERRTGGETQYF; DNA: TGCGCCAGCAGTGAACGAAGGACAGGGGGCGAGACCCAGTACTTC
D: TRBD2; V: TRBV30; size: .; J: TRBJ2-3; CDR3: CAWTWGRVKTQYF; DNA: TGTGCCTGGACATGGGGGAGGGTCAAGACGCAGTATTTT
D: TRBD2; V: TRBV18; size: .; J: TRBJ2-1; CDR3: CASSLPRGTSAYNEQFF; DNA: TGTGCCAGCTCACTGCCCCGAGGGACTAGCGCATACAATGAGCAGTTCTTC
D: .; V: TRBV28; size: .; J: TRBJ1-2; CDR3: CASSLLQDGYTF; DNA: TGTGCCAGCAGTTTACTACAGGATGGCTACACCTTC
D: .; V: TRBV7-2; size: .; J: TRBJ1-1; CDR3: CASSPQGGTEAFF; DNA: TGTGCCAGCAGTCCCCAGGGCGGCACTGAAGCTTTCTTT
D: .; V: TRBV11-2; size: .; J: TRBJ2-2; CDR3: CASSSLRLGAKRPGELFF; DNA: TGTGCCAGCAGCTCACTAAGGCTTGGGGCGAAAAGACCCGGGGAGCTGTTTTTT
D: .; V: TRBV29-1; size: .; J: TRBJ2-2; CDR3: CSVMRSTGELFF; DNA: TGCAGCGTTATGCGGTCCACCGGGGAGCTGTTTTTT
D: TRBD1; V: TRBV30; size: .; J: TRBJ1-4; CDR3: CAWSDRAGEKLFF; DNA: TGTGCCTGGAGCGACAGGGCGGGCGAAAAACTGTTTTTT
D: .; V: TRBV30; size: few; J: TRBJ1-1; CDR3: CAWRPQMNTEAFF; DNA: TGTGCCTGGAGACCACAAATGAACACTGAAGCTTTCTTT
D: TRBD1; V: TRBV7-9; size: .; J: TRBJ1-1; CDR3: CASSPGQGTTTEAFF; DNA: TGTGCCAGCAGCCCGGGACAGGGGACGACCACTGAAGCTTTCTTT
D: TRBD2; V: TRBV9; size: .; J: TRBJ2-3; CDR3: CASSVGIAGGTDTQYF; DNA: TGTGCCAGCAGCGTAGGGATAGCGGGGGGCACAGATACGCAGTATTTT
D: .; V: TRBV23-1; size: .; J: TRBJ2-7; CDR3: CASSHHDSHEQYF; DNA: TGCGCCAGCAGTCACCACGACTCCCACGAGCAGTACTTC
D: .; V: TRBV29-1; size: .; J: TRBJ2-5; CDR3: CSVKEGTETQYF; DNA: TGCAGCGTCAAGGAGGGGACGGAGACCCAGTACTTC
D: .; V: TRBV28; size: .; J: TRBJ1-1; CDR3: CASTKGLRGGNTEAFF; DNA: TGTGCCAGCACCAAAGGGCTCCGCGGGGGTAACACTGAAGCTTTCTTT
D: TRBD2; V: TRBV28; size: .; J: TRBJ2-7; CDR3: CASSFISGTGSYEQYF; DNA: TGTGCCAGCAGTTTCATTAGCGGGACTGGCTCCTACGAGCAGTACTTC
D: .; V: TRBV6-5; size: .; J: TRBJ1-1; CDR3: CASSYGKQGNTEAFF; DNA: TGTGCCAGCAGTTACGGAAAACAGGGGAACACTGAAGCTTTCTTT
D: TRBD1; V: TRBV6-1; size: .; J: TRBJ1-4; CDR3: CASSEWGQGIEKLFF; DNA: TGTGCCAGCAGTGAATGGGGACAGGGCATTGAAAAACTGTTTTTT
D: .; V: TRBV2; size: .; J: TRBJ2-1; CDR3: CASNTGNNEQFF; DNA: TGTGCCAGCAACACAGGGAACAATGAGCAGTTCTTC
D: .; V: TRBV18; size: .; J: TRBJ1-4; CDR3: CASSREGRANEKLFF; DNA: TGTGCCAGCTCGCGCGAGGGGAGGGCTAATGAAAAACTGTTTTTT
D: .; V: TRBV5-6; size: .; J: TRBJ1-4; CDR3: CASSLLATNEKLFF; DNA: TGTGCCAGCAGCCTCCTTGCAACTAATGAAAAACTGTTTTTT
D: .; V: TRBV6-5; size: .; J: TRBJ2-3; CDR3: CASSASSDTQYF; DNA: TGTGCCAGCAGTGCCTCTAGCGATACGCAGTATTTT
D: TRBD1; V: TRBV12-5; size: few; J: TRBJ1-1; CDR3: CASGLGQGRAFF; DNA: TGTGCTAGTGGTTTGGGACAGGGCCGAGCTTTCTTT
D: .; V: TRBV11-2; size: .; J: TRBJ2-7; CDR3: CASRDETGSTFWEQYF; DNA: TGTGCCAGCAGGGACGAGACGGGATCAACCTTTTGGGAGCAGTACTTC
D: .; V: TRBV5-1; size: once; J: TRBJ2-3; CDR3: CASGGSGGQLTDTQYF; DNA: TGCGCCAGCGGGGGCTCGGGGGGCCAGCTTACAGATACGCAGTATTTT
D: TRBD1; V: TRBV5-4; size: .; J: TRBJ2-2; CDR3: CASSFGQGDTGELFF; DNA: TGTGCCAGCAGCTTCGGACAGGGGGACACCGGGGAGCTGTTTTTT